This is a list of T cell receptor beta chains from one sample in a study of blood T cell repertoires in COVID-19. Assay used: immunoSEQ multiplex PCR; TCRdb lists only in-frame clones, some missing. The data contain 250,000 to 300,000 clones, approximately 83% of them singletons. Sequencing was done on a sample of peripheral blood. The receptors originated from a woman in her seventies with acute or convalescent COVID-19. CDR3s include the opening cysteine and the closing phenylalanine or tryptophan. Fields, in order: V gene, clone size, D gene, J gene, CDR3 DNA, CDR3 protein. D genes are given only for firm matches. The size entry is marked missing in some rows and otherwise reads once, few, many or a size class.

V gene: TRBV18
clone size: NA
D gene: NA
J gene: TRBJ1-1
CDR3 DNA: TGTGCCAGCTCACCAGGTCGGGGGGAAGCTTTCTTT
CDR3 protein: CASSPGRGEAFF

V gene: TRBV3-1/TRBV3-2
clone size: NA
D gene: NA
J gene: TRBJ1-2
CDR3 DNA: TGTGCCAGCAGCCAAGCAACAGGGCTCGTCGGCTACACCTTC
CDR3 protein: CASSQATGLVGYTF

V gene: TRBV12-5
clone size: NA
D gene: NA
J gene: TRBJ2-4
CDR3 DNA: TGTGCTAGTGGTTTTCTATTCCAAAACATTCAGTACTTC
CDR3 protein: CASGFLFQNIQYF

V gene: TRBV3-1/TRBV3-2
clone size: NA
D gene: TRBD1
J gene: TRBJ2-2
CDR3 DNA: TGTGCCAGCAGCCAAGGGACAGGGAAGACCGGGGAGCTGTTTTTT
CDR3 protein: CASSQGTGKTGELFF

V gene: TRBV3-1/TRBV3-2
clone size: NA
D gene: TRBD2
J gene: TRBJ2-2
CDR3 DNA: TGTGCCAGCAGCGGAGGAGCGGGGGGAGGCGGGGAGCTGTTTTTT
CDR3 protein: CASSGGAGGGGELFF

V gene: TRBV6-5
clone size: NA
D gene: TRBD1
J gene: TRBJ1-2
CDR3 DNA: TGTGCCAGCAGCCCGACAGGGTTTAATGGCTACACCTTC
CDR3 protein: CASSPTGFNGYTF

V gene: TRBV6-2/TRBV6-3
clone size: NA
D gene: NA
J gene: TRBJ1-1
CDR3 DNA: TGTGCCAGCAGTTACTCGAGTTACACTGAAGCTTTCTTT
CDR3 protein: CASSYSSYTEAFF

V gene: TRBV6-5
clone size: NA
D gene: NA
J gene: TRBJ1-2
CDR3 DNA: TGTGCCAGCAGGACGGGGGGAAGTGGTGGCTACACCTTC
CDR3 protein: CASRTGGSGGYTF

V gene: TRBV12-5
clone size: NA
D gene: NA
J gene: TRBJ2-7
CDR3 DNA: TGTGCTAGTGGACTGACAGTCTACGAGCAGTACTTC
CDR3 protein: CASGLTVYEQYF

V gene: TRBV14
clone size: NA
D gene: NA
J gene: TRBJ1-3
CDR3 DNA: TGTGCCAGCAGCCGGACTCAGGGGTGGTCTGGAAACACCATATATTTT
CDR3 protein: CASSRTQGWSGNTIYF

V gene: TRBV5-1
clone size: NA
D gene: TRBD1
J gene: TRBJ2-1
CDR3 DNA: TGCGCCAGCAGCTTGGAGACAGGGGGTTCCAATGAGCAGTTCTTC
CDR3 protein: CASSLETGGSNEQFF

V gene: TRBV5-6
clone size: NA
D gene: TRBD2
J gene: TRBJ2-1
CDR3 DNA: TGTGCCAGCAGCTTGGACCTAGCGGGGGGTAGTGAGCAGTTCTTC
CDR3 protein: CASSLDLAGGSEQFF

V gene: TRBV5-1
clone size: NA
D gene: NA
J gene: TRBJ1-4
CDR3 DNA: TGCGCCAGCAGCCGGGGGGCTAATGAAAAACTGTTTTTT
CDR3 protein: CASSRGANEKLFF

V gene: TRBV14
clone size: NA
D gene: NA
J gene: TRBJ2-6
CDR3 DNA: TGTGCCAGCAGCCAAGGGAGCTCTGGGGCCAACGTCCTGACTTTC
CDR3 protein: CASSQGSSGANVLTF

V gene: TRBV5-6
clone size: NA
D gene: TRBD1
J gene: TRBJ2-7
CDR3 DNA: TGTGCCAGCAGCTTGCCCGGGACAGGGGGCGCCGAGCAGTACTTC
CDR3 protein: CASSLPGTGGAEQYF

V gene: TRBV2
clone size: NA
D gene: NA
J gene: TRBJ1-3
CDR3 DNA: TGTGCCAGCAGTCCCGGGGGGGGTAGCGGAAACACCATATATTTT
CDR3 protein: CASSPGGGSGNTIYF

V gene: TRBV6-6
clone size: NA
D gene: NA
J gene: TRBJ1-4
CDR3 DNA: TGTGCCAGCAATGACGGAGGGAATTTTGAAAAACTGTTTTTT
CDR3 protein: CASNDGGNFEKLFF

V gene: TRBV18
clone size: NA
D gene: TRBD1
J gene: TRBJ2-7
CDR3 DNA: TGTGCCAGCTCACCCGGGACAGCTAACTACGAGCAGTACTTC
CDR3 protein: CASSPGTANYEQYF

V gene: TRBV19
clone size: NA
D gene: TRBD1
J gene: TRBJ2-5
CDR3 DNA: TGTGCCAGTAGTCAAGCTATTACAGGGGGAGTAGAGACCCAGTACTTC
CDR3 protein: CASSQAITGGVETQYF

V gene: TRBV5-6
clone size: NA
D gene: NA
J gene: TRBJ1-2
CDR3 DNA: TGTGCCAGCAGCTCCACATGGGGAGGGCCTGGCTACACCTTC
CDR3 protein: CASSSTWGGPGYTF

V gene: TRBV5-6
clone size: NA
D gene: NA
J gene: TRBJ1-1
CDR3 DNA: TGTGCCAGCAGCTTGGCTGGGCAGGGATCGCCCGCAGCTTTCTTT
CDR3 protein: CASSLAGQGSPAAFF

V gene: TRBV4-2
clone size: NA
D gene: TRBD1
J gene: TRBJ1-1
CDR3 DNA: TGTGCCAGCAGCCTGGGACAGGATCCCAGTCCCGCTTTCTTT
CDR3 protein: CASSLGQDPSPAFF

V gene: TRBV5-1
clone size: NA
D gene: NA
J gene: TRBJ2-5
CDR3 DNA: TGCGCCAGCAGCTTGGGGGCCGGCGGGGCCCAAGAGACCCAGTACTTC
CDR3 protein: CASSLGAGGAQETQYF

V gene: TRBV7-9
clone size: few
D gene: NA
J gene: TRBJ1-5
CDR3 DNA: TGTGCCAGCAGCTTGTCACAGAGCAATCAGCCCCAGCATTTT
CDR3 protein: CASSLSQSNQPQHF

V gene: TRBV18
clone size: once
D gene: NA
J gene: TRBJ2-2
CDR3 DNA: TGTGCCAGCTCCCCTCAGAGCGTTAACACCGGGGAGCTGTTTTTT
CDR3 protein: CASSPQSVNTGELFF

V gene: TRBV6-5
clone size: NA
D gene: NA
J gene: TRBJ1-1
CDR3 DNA: TGTGCCAGCCAGGGGAGCACTGAAGCTTTCTTT
CDR3 protein: CASQGSTEAFF

V gene: TRBV5-1
clone size: NA
D gene: TRBD1
J gene: TRBJ1-1
CDR3 DNA: TGCGCCAGCAGCTTGGACTTCGTGACAGGGGGCGCGGAAGCTTTCTTT
CDR3 protein: CASSLDFVTGGAEAFF

V gene: TRBV19
clone size: NA
D gene: TRBD1
J gene: TRBJ1-2
CDR3 DNA: TGTGCCAGTAGACAGGGGGATGGCTACACCTTC
CDR3 protein: CASRQGDGYTF

V gene: TRBV19
clone size: few
D gene: NA
J gene: TRBJ2-3
CDR3 DNA: TGTGCCAGTAAGACAGGACCATTCACAGATACGCAGTATTTT
CDR3 protein: CASKTGPFTDTQYF

V gene: TRBV7-9
clone size: NA
D gene: TRBD1
J gene: TRBJ2-2
CDR3 DNA: TGTGCCAGCAGCACAATTTCCTACAGGGGAAACACCGGGGAGCTGTTTTTT
CDR3 protein: CASSTISYRGNTGELFF

V gene: TRBV5-1
clone size: NA
D gene: TRBD1
J gene: TRBJ2-6
CDR3 DNA: TGCGCCAGCAGCTGGACGACCGGGACAGGGGGCTCTGGGGCCAACGTCCTGACTTTC
CDR3 protein: CASSWTTGTGGSGANVLTF

V gene: TRBV7-2
clone size: NA
D gene: TRBD1
J gene: TRBJ2-3
CDR3 DNA: TGTGCCAGCAGCTTAATCGGGACAGGGGGCCTAGATACGCAGTATTTT
CDR3 protein: CASSLIGTGGLDTQYF

V gene: TRBV6-5
clone size: NA
D gene: NA
J gene: TRBJ1-4
CDR3 DNA: TGTGCCAGCAGTTACTCGGGCGAAAAACTGTTTTTT
CDR3 protein: CASSYSGEKLFF

V gene: TRBV10-3
clone size: NA
D gene: NA
J gene: TRBJ1-1
CDR3 DNA: TGTGCCATCAGTGAGCGAACAGGGAGGGGGATTGAAGCTTTCTTT
CDR3 protein: CAISERTGRGIEAFF

V gene: TRBV27
clone size: once
D gene: NA
J gene: TRBJ2-3
CDR3 DNA: TGTGCCAGCAGTTTACGCGGTTCGCGTGACACAGATACGCAGTATTTT
CDR3 protein: CASSLRGSRDTDTQYF

V gene: TRBV10-3
clone size: NA
D gene: NA
J gene: TRBJ1-1
CDR3 DNA: TGTGCCTCGCGGAGAGACTTGAACACTGAAGCTTTCTTT
CDR3 protein: CASRRDLNTEAFF

V gene: TRBV6-6
clone size: once
D gene: NA
J gene: TRBJ1-3
CDR3 DNA: TGTGCCAGCGGACAGACCTCTGGAAACACCATATATTTT
CDR3 protein: CASGQTSGNTIYF

V gene: TRBV3-1/TRBV3-2
clone size: NA
D gene: NA
J gene: TRBJ2-1
CDR3 DNA: TGTGCCAGCAGCCCGCACCATGAGCGGGCCGATACCAATGAGCAGTTCTTC
CDR3 protein: CASSPHHERADTNEQFF

V gene: TRBV6-5
clone size: once
D gene: NA
J gene: TRBJ2-1
CDR3 DNA: TGTGCCAGCAGCCCGTCACAGGGGAGGTACAATGAGCAGTTCTTC
CDR3 protein: CASSPSQGRYNEQFF

V gene: TRBV4-1
clone size: once
D gene: TRBD2
J gene: TRBJ2-1
CDR3 DNA: TGCGCCAGCAGCCAACCACTAGCGGGGAAGGGTAATGAGCAGTTCTTC
CDR3 protein: CASSQPLAGKGNEQFF

V gene: TRBV5-1
clone size: NA
D gene: TRBD2
J gene: TRBJ2-1
CDR3 DNA: TGCGCCAGCAGCTCGGGACTAGCGGGGGGGAACAATGAGCAGTTCTTC
CDR3 protein: CASSSGLAGGNNEQFF

V gene: TRBV14
clone size: NA
D gene: NA
J gene: TRBJ1-4
CDR3 DNA: TGTGCCAGCAGCCCGGGGTATAATGAAAAACTGTTTTTT
CDR3 protein: CASSPGYNEKLFF

V gene: TRBV25-1
clone size: NA
D gene: NA
J gene: TRBJ1-2
CDR3 DNA: TGTGCCAGCAGCACTCACTCCCGCGAGGGCTACACCTTC
CDR3 protein: CASSTHSREGYTF

V gene: TRBV5-6
clone size: NA
D gene: NA
J gene: TRBJ1-2
CDR3 DNA: TGTGCCAGCAGCGAAGGGGCGGGGGGAGTCGTTCCTGGCTACACCTTC
CDR3 protein: CASSEGAGGVVPGYTF

V gene: TRBV2
clone size: NA
D gene: TRBD1
J gene: TRBJ1-1
CDR3 DNA: TGTGCCAGCCACCGACAGGGTTGGTACACTGAAGCTTTCTTT
CDR3 protein: CASHRQGWYTEAFF

V gene: TRBV5-1
clone size: NA
D gene: TRBD2
J gene: TRBJ2-7
CDR3 DNA: TGCGCCAGCAGCTGGGGGCCGGGGGGGATGAACGAGCAGTACTTC
CDR3 protein: CASSWGPGGMNEQYF

V gene: TRBV12-5
clone size: NA
D gene: NA
J gene: TRBJ2-7
CDR3 DNA: TGTGCTAGTGGTTTGGACGGTGACGAGCAGTACTTC
CDR3 protein: CASGLDGDEQYF

V gene: TRBV3-1/TRBV3-2
clone size: NA
D gene: NA
J gene: TRBJ1-5
CDR3 DNA: TGTGCCAGCAGCCAGAACGGAGAGAATCAGCCCCAGCATTTT
CDR3 protein: CASSQNGENQPQHF

V gene: TRBV15
clone size: NA
D gene: NA
J gene: TRBJ1-4
CDR3 DNA: TGTGCCACCAGCAGAGATCTGAGAGGGGGGGATGAAAAACTGTTTTTT
CDR3 protein: CATSRDLRGGDEKLFF

V gene: TRBV2
clone size: NA
D gene: NA
J gene: TRBJ1-5
CDR3 DNA: TGTGCCAGCAGTGACGGTCGGGGGAATCAGCCCCAGCATTTT
CDR3 protein: CASSDGRGNQPQHF

V gene: TRBV29-1
clone size: NA
D gene: TRBD1
J gene: TRBJ1-2
CDR3 DNA: TGCAGCGTACCCCCGGGACAGGATGCTGGCTACACCTTC
CDR3 protein: CSVPPGQDAGYTF

V gene: TRBV2
clone size: few
D gene: NA
J gene: TRBJ1-2
CDR3 DNA: TGTGCCAGCAGTGAAGGGGGGAGGTCCTATGGCTACACCTTC
CDR3 protein: CASSEGGRSYGYTF

V gene: TRBV5-1
clone size: NA
D gene: TRBD2
J gene: TRBJ2-1
CDR3 DNA: TGCGCCAGCGGCGACCCGGGAGGGTACAATGAGCAGTTCTTC
CDR3 protein: CASGDPGGYNEQFF

V gene: TRBV9
clone size: NA
D gene: NA
J gene: TRBJ1-2
CDR3 DNA: TGTGCCAGCAGCCCCTGGGCGGGGGTTTCTAACTATGGCTACACCTTC
CDR3 protein: CASSPWAGVSNYGYTF

V gene: TRBV19
clone size: NA
D gene: NA
J gene: TRBJ2-5
CDR3 DNA: TGTGCCAGTAGTATAGGGGGAGCCTTACAAGAGACCCAGTACTTC
CDR3 protein: CASSIGGALQETQYF